The present T cell receptor (beta chain) was sequenced within a study of beta chain features in type 1 diabetes. Overall study: In age, gender and cell yields, patients were similar to healthy donors.

The isolated RNA, all of it, was reverse transcribed, so expressed TCRB transcripts were what got sequenced. Produced via immunoSEQ multiplex PCR; TCRdb's table is partial and in-frame only. The sample includes some 900,000 clones, about a sixth seen only once; the top ten take 0.02% to 0.025%. Only one heparinised blood draw was taken per donor, and its volume averaged about 120 mL. It was via CD45RO/CCR7/CD25/CD127/CD95/CD27 that CD4+ naive, central memory, regulatory and stem cell-like memory cells were sorted. Trimming at V came to 5 bases and at J to 0 bases, leaving 5 bases not matched to a gene. CDR3 length equals 15 residues. Germline assignment: CDR1 SEHNR and CDR2 FQNEAQ (reference sequence). This clone was seen a few times.

Material for sequencing was naive CD4+ T cells from blood. The sequence was obtained from a woman aged 18-29 years in good health. The gene calls are TRBV7-9 and TRBJ2-7; 9 bases match TRBD2. The CDR3 protein is CASSKSGRSSYEQYF. In DNA, the CDR3 is TGTGCCAGCAGCAAAAGCGGGAGGTCCTCCTACGAGCAGTACTTC.